Here is one T cell receptor beta chain with its context. What this receptor recognizes is not known. Qualities for individual bases were not recorded, and no much larger clone is one base off. The collaborating institutions used their own protocols to collect whole blood in K2EDTA tubes. Collaborator samples were shipped for TCRbeta analysis as frozen whole blood, isolated PBMCs, or DNA extracted from either sample type. TCRbeta CDR3 regions were amplified from genomic DNA using the immunoSEQ Assay, a bias-controlled multiplex PCR. The source study handled its data this way. The number of nucleated cells in each sample was estimated from the amplification of reference gene primers within the assay. Sequence reads were collapsed and filtered to measure the absolute abundance of every unique TCRbeta CDR3 rearrangement. For each sample, productive Simpson clonality was calculated as the square root of Simpson's diversity index across productive rearrangements. TCRdb obtained this table from immuneACCESS and retained in-frame rearrangements with V and J assigned. These tables miss some clones; where compared with another copy, unresolved V genes account for less than half of the shortfall, and the remainder is unexplained. That table supplies the V and J calls and clone size; D and trimming were determined from the DNA. The sample table holds around 150,000 clones, of which about 90% were seen once. The leading ten clones occupy around 4% of the sample.

This sample was included in a study of blood T cell repertoires in COVID-19 (dated by TCRdb to 2020 to 2022). Some background on the complete study: Samples covering the acute and convalescent phases of COVID-19 were provided by collaborators in the United States, Italy and Spain. The samples were drawn from the first 160 participants of the ongoing ImmuneRACE study and from 1,200 or so subjects provided by 6 global collaborators. Subjects who had been exposed to COVID-19, were actively infected with it, or had recovered from it provided the deeply sampled blood TCRbeta repertoires that made up the dataset. The prospective study material was composed of cDNA or gDNA derived from T cells, B-cell-depleted T cells, or PBMCs. Where HLA class I and class II types were available, the types were taken from metadata supplied by the sample provider, not from assay-based typing. Sample metadata almost always included a de-identified subject ID, COVID-19 status, age in years and sex. The repertoires were released in a freely available public database intended as a resource for research on the immune response to SARS-CoV-2.

V lost 8 bases and J lost 1 base; the stretch between them is 11 bases long. CDR1 and CDR2, looked up from the germline V gene, are ENHRY and SYGVKD. Including the terminal cysteine and phenylalanine, the CDR3 comprises 13 residues. Just CDR3 DNA is preserved here, 39 bases in frame from base 1. The paper as a whole reports these results and caveats: The quantity of clinical and demographic metadata differed by source and by participant and was supplied without curation.

This TCR derives from a woman aged 60-75 years with active or convalescent COVID-19. Recombination linked TRBV10-3 to TRBJ1-2; matching of 6 bases hints at TRBD1 as the D gene. Source material: peripheral blood. The base sequence is TGTGCCATCGGTAGACAGGATAACTATGGCTACACCTTC. Its protein reads: CAIGRQDNYGYTF.